The clone carrying this TCR beta chain has a handful of counts. Trimming cost V 5 bases and J 7 bases, with 15 bases left between them. The CDR3 has 14 amino acids. CDR1 and CDR2 from the germline V gene are SGHDT and YYEEEE. There were only healthy Caucasians among the donors. The authors used template switching to add a universal primer site and gave cDNA unique molecular identifiers. TCRdb redid the calling of the 5' RACE reads with MiXCR, one entry per CDR3 protein. The table has 230,000 or so distinct CDR3 sequences, roughly 8% seen once. This specimen comes from a study of identical twins. This same sample was also taken into another study, of yellow fever vaccine responses in identical twins.

The sequence derives from a woman between 18 and 30 years old in good health. The chain has TRBV5-6 and TRBJ2-2; TRBD2 is a possible D gene (6 bases). Sequencing input: CD8+ T cells sorted from blood. CDR3 sequence (DNA): TGTGCCAGCAGTATCGGGGGTGAAGGCGGGGAGCTGTTTTTT. Its protein product is CASSIGGEGGELFF.